The 10 T cell receptor beta chains below come from one sample, sequenced in a study of cytomegalovirus exposure and HLA in healthy donors. A multiplex PCR was run with 60 Vbeta primers and 13 Jbeta primers. TCRdb's table, derived via immunoSEQ multiplex PCR, lists solely in-frame clones and lacks some. This sample has about 180,000 clones, with approximately 80% found just once. The sequencing input was PBMCs. Every receptor here comes from a woman between 50 and 59 years old in good health and CMV-seronegative.

This chain uses TRBV19 with TRBJ2-7, with TRBD2 matching over 12 bases. V shed 5 bases, J shed 3 bases, and the junction held 8 bases outside the gene matches. CDR1 LNHDA and CDR2 SQIVND come from the germline V gene (reference sequence). The CDR3 consists of 16 residues. Here the CDR3 reads CASSRLGTSGYYEQYF. For the CDR3, the DNA is TGTGCCAGTAGTCGGCTCGGGACTAGCGGGTACTACGAGCAGTACTTC.

This clone was seen just once. The chain carries TRBV7-2 and TRBJ2-1; 13 bases map to TRBD2. The CDR3 spans 16 residues. The germline gives CDR1 SGHTA, CDR2 FQGNSA. V shed 5 bases, J shed 4 bases, and the junction held 5 bases outside the gene matches. CDR3 bases: TGTGCCAGCAGCCCCTGGGGACTAGCGGGATACAATGAGCAGTTCTTC. Translated, it gives CASSPWGLAGYNEQFF.

This clone appeared once. The rearrangement links TRBV11-1 to TRBJ2-7, with TRBD2 identical over 8 bases. Trimming at V came to 5 bases and at J to 6 bases, leaving 9 bases not matched to a gene. The germline CDR1 and CDR2 sequences are SGHAT and FQDESV (reference sequence). There are 14 residues in the CDR3. For the CDR3, the DNA is TGTGCCAGCAGCCCTCGGGGGGGGGCCGTCGAGCAGTACTTC. Its translation is CASSPRGGAVEQYF.

This sequence joins TRBV5-1 and TRBJ2-3; TRBD2 is a possible D gene (5 bases). This CDR3 is built from 16 residues. Trimming took off 2 bases at V and 5 bases at J, with 18 bases between the two ends. The V gene's germline CDR1 is SGHRS and CDR2 YFSETQ. The CDR3 nucleotides read TGCGCCAGCAGCTTAGTAGGAAGCGGAATGGTAGATACGCAGTATTTT. Translated, it gives CASSLVGSGMVDTQYF.

This sequence joins TRBV28 and TRBJ1-5; a weak D match, TRBD1 (6 bases). V was clipped by 2 bases and J by 11 bases, with 19 bases between them. CDR1 and CDR2 from the germline V gene are MDHEN and SYDVKM. This CDR3 has 15 residues. Here the CDR3 reads CASSLVGASPRAQHF. DNA of the CDR3: TGTGCCAGCAGTTTAGTGGGGGCTAGTCCGCGAGCCCAGCATTTT.

CDR3 in amino acids: CASRRGLDTQYF. In nucleotides, the CDR3 is TGTGCCAGCAGAAGGGGATTGGATACGCAGTATTTT. V gene TRBV27 combines with J gene TRBJ2-3; possibly TRBD1 for D (5 bases). Trimming pared 6 bases from V and 6 bases from J, leaving 10 bases between. The germline gives CDR1 MNHEY, CDR2 SMNVEV (reference sequence). The CDR3 is 12 amino acids.

This clone was recorded a few times. The genes are TRBV28 and TRBJ1-3; D remains ambiguous. Trimming pared 3 bases from V and 6 bases from J, leaving 6 bases between. CDR1 and CDR2 (germline): MDHEN, SYDVKM. CDR3 length: 12 amino acids. CDR3 bases: TGTGCCAGCAGTTTTGGAGAAAACACCATATATTTT. It yields the protein CASSFGENTIYF.

The DNA of the CDR3 is TGTGCCAGCAGCGTAGGGCCGGGTTCAGAGACCCAGTACTTC. Its protein is CASSVGPGSETQYF. The chain combines TRBV9 with TRBJ2-5; no reliable D call. CDR1 is SGDLS and CDR2 is YYNGEE in the germline V gene. The CDR3 covers 14 residues. V lost 0 bases, J lost 4 bases, and 10 bases lay in between.

V and J are TRBV6-1 and TRBJ2-3, with 10 bases that match TRBD1. The V segment lost 5 bases and the J segment 5 bases; nucleotides outside the gene matches: 7. The CDR3 consists of 15 residues. Germline assignment: CDR1 MNHNS and CDR2 SASEGT. CDR3 protein: CASSWDRGLLDTQYF. The CDR3 nucleotides are TGTGCCAGCAGTTGGGACAGGGGTCTTCTAGATACGCAGTATTTT.

The CDR3 loop reads CASSPQGGQETQYF. CDR3 coding DNA: TGTGCCAGCAGCCCCCAGGGGGGACAAGAGACCCAGTACTTC. V usage is TRBV11-2 and J usage is TRBJ2-5, with TRBD1 as a possible D gene (7 bases). Germline CDR1 SGHAT, CDR2 FQNNGV. The CDR3 totals 14 residues. Deletions cut 5 bases from V and 2 bases from J, with 12 bases between.